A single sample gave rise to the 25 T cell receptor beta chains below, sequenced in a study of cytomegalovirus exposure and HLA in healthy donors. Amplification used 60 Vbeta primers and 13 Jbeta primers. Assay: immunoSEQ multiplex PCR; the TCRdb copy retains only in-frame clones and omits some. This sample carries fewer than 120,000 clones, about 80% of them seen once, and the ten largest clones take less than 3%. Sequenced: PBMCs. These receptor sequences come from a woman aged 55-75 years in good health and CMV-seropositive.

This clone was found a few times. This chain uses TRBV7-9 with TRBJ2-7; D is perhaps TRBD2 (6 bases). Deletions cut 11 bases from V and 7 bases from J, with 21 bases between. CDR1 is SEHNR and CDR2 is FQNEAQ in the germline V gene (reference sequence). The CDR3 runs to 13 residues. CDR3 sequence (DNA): TGTGCCGGGCGGGGCTCATTATCGTGGGAGCAGTACTTC. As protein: CAGRGSLSWEQYF.

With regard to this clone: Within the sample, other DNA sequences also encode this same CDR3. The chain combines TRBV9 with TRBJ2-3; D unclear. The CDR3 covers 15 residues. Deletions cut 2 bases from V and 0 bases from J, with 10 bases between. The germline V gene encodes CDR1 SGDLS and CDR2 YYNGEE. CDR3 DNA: TGTGCCAGCAGCGTCGGCGGTTCTAGCACAGATACGCAGTATTTT. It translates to CASSVGGSSTDTQYF.

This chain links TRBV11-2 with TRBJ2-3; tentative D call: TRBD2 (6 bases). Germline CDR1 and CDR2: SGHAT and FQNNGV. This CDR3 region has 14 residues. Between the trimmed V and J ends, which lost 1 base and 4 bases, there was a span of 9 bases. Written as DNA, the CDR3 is TGTGCCAGCAGCTTAGTACCGGGAGCAGATACGCAGTATTTT. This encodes CASSLVPGADTQYF.

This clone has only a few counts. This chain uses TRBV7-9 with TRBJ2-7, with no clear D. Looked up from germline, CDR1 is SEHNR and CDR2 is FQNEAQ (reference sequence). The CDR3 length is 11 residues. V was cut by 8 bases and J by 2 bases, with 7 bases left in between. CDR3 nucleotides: TGTGCCAGCCGAGGTCCCTACGAGCAGTACTTC. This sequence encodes CASRGPYEQYF.

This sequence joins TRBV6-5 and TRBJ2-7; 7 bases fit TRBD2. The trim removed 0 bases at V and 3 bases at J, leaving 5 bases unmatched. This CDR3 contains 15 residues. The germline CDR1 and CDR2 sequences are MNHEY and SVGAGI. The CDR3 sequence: CASSYSGREHYEQYF. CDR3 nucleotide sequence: TGTGCCAGCAGTTACTCCGGGCGGGAGCACTACGAGCAGTACTTC.

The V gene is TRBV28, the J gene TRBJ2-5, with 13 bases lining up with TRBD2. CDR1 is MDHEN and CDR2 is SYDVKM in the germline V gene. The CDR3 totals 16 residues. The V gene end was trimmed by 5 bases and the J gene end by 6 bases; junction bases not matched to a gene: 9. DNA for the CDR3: TGTGCCAGCAGTCCTGGACTAGCGGGAGCAGTGAAGACCCAGTACTTC. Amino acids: CASSPGLAGAVKTQYF.

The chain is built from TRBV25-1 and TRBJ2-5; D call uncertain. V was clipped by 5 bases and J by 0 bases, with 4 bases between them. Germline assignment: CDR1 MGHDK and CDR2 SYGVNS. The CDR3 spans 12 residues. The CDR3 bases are TGTGCCAGCAGTCAGTACCAAGAGACCCAGTACTTC. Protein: CASSQYQETQYF.

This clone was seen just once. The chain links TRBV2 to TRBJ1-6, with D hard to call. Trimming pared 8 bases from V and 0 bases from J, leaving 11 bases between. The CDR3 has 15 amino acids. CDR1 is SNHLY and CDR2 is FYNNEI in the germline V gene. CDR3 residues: CASEDGSSYNSPLHF. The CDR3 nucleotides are TGTGCCAGCGAGGACGGGAGCTCCTATAATTCACCCCTCCACTTT.

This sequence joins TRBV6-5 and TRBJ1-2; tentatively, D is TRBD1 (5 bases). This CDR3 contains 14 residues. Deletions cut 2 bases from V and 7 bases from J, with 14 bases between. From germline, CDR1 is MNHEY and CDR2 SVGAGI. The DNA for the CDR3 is TGTGCCAGCAGTTACCCAAATGGGCAGGGTGGCTACACCTTC. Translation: CASSYPNGQGGYTF.

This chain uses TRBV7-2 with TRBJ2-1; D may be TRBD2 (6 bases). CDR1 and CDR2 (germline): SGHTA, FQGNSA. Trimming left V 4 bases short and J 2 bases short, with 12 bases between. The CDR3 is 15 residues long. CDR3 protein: CASSSAGRTYNEQFF. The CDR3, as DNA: TGTGCCAGCAGCTCAGCCGGGAGAACCTACAATGAGCAGTTCTTC.

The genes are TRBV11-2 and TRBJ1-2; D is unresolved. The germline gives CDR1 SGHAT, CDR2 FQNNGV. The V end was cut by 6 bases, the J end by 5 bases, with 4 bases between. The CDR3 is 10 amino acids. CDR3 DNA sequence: TGTGCCAGCAGTCAATATGGCTACACCTTC. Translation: CASSQYGYTF.

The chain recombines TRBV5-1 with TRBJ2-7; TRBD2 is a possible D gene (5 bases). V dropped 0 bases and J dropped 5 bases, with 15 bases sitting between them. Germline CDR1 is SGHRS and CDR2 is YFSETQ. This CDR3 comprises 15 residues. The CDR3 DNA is TGCGCCAGCAGCTTGGTGCCTAGCCCCTCGGACGAGCAGTACTTC. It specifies CASSLVPSPSDEQYF.

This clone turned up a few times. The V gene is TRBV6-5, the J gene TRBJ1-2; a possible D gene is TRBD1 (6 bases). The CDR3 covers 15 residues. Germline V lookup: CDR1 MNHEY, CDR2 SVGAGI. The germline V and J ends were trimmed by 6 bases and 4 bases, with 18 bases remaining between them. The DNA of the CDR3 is TGTGCCAGCAGCCTCGGGGGGGCCCACCTCTATGGCTACACCTTC. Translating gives CASSLGGAHLYGYTF.

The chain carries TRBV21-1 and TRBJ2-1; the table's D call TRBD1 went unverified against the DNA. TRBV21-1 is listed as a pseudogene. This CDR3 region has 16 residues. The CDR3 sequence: CASSKGQGNSYNEQFF. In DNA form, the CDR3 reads TGTGCCAGCAGCAAGGGACAGGGAAATTCCTACAATGAGCAGTTCTTC.

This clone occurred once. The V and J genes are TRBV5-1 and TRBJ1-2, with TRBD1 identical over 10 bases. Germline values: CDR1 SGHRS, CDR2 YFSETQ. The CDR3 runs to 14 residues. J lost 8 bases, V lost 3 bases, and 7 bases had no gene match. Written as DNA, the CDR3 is TGCGCCAGCAGCTCTGGGACAGGGGCGATAGGCTACACCTTC. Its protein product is CASSSGTGAIGYTF.

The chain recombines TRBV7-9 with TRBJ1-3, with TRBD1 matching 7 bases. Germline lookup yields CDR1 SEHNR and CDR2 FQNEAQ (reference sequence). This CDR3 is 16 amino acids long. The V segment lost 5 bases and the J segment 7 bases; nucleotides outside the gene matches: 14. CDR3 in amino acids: CASSLGRTGGFNTIYF. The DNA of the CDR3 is TGTGCCAGCAGCCTGGGACGGACAGGAGGTTTCAACACCATATATTTT.

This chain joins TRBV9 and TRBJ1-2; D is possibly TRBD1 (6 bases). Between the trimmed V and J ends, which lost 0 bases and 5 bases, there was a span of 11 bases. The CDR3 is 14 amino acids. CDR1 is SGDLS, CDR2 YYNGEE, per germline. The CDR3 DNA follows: TGTGCCAGCAGCGTAGGGACAGCCTTGTATGGCTACACCTTC. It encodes CASSVGTALYGYTF.

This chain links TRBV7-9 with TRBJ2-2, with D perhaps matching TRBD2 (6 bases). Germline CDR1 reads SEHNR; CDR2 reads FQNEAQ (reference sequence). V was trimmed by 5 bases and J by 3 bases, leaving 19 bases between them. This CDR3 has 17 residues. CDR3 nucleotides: TGTGCCAGCAGCAAGAAGAGGGGCGGAGGGGACACCGGGGAGCTGTTTTTT. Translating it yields CASSKKRGGGDTGELFF. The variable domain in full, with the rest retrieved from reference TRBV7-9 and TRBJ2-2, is DTGVSQNPRHKITKRGQNVTFRCDPISEHNRLYWYRQTLGQGPEFLTYFQNEAQLEKSRLLSDRFSAERPKGSFSTLEIQRTEQGDSAMYLCASSKKRGGGDTGELFFGEGSRLTVL.

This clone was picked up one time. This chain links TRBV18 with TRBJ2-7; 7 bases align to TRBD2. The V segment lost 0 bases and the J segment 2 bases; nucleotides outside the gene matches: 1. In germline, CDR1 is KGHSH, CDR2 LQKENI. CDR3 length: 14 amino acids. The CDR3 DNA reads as TGTGCCAGCTCACCACCGGGACTAACCTACGAGCAGTACTTC. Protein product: CASSPPGLTYEQYF.

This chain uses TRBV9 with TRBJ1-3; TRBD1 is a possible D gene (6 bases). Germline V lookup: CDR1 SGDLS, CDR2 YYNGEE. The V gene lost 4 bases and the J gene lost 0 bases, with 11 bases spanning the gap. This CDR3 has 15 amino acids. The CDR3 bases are TGTGCCAGCAGCCCGGGACATCGCTCTGGAAACACCATATATTTT. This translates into CASSPGHRSGNTIYF.

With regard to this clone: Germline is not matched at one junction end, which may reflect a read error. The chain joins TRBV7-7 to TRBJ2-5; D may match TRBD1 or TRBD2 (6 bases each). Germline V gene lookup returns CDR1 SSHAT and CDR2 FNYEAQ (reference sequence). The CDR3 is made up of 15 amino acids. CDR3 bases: TGTGCTAGCAGCTTAGGAGGGACAATCCAAGAGACCCAGTACTTC. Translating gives CASSLGGTIQETQYF.

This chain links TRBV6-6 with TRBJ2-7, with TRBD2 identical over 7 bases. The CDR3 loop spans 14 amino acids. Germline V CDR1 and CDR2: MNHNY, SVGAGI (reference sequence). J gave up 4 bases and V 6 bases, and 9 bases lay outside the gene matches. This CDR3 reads CASRNQRGMYEQYF. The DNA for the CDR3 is TGTGCCAGCAGGAACCAGCGGGGAATGTACGAGCAGTACTTC.

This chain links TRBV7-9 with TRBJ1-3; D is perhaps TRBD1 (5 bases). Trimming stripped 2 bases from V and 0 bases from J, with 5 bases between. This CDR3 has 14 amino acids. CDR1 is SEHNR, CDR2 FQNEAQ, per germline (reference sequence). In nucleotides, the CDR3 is TGTGCCAGCAGCTTACAGGGCTCTGGAAACACCATATATTTT. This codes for CASSLQGSGNTIYF.

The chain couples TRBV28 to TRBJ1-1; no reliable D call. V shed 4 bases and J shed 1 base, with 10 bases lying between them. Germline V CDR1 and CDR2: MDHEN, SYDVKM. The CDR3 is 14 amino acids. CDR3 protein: CASSSVGWNTEAFF. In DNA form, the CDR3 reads TGTGCCAGCAGTTCGGTCGGTTGGAACACTGAAGCTTTCTTT.

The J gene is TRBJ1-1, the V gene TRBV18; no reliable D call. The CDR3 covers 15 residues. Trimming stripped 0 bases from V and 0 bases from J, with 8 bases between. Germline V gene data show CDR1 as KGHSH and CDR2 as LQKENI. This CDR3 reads CASSPPPVMNTEAFF. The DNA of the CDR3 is TGTGCCAGCTCACCACCCCCAGTGATGAACACTGAAGCTTTCTTT.